Shown below are 27 T cell receptor beta chains from a single sample sequenced in a study of immune evolution from preneoplasia to lung adenocarcinoma. Sequencing used immunoSEQ multiplex PCR; TCRdb keeps in-frame clones, though not all of them. The sample lists fewer than 50,000 clones; less than 85% were seen once. Source material: FFPE invasive lung adenocarcinoma tissue. The origin of the receptors is a person in their 60s with lung adenocarcinoma.

The chain joins TRBV18 to TRBJ1-2; 7 bases line up with TRBD1. CDR3 length: 13 residues. J lost 4 bases, V lost 4 bases, and 3 bases had no gene match. CDR1 and CDR2 (germline): KGHSH, LQKENI. The CDR3, as DNA: TGTGCCAGCTCACGAGGGACAGTCTATGGCTACACCTTC. Its protein is CASSRGTVYGYTF.

This clone has just one count. The chain has TRBV29-1 and TRBJ1-1; the D is unclear. Germline-derived CDR1 and CDR2 are SQVTM and ANQGSEA. V lost 0 bases, J lost 7 bases, and 3 bases lay in between. This CDR3 comprises 10 residues. CDR3 amino acids: CSVEELEAFF. The DNA for the CDR3 is TGCAGCGTTGAAGAACTTGAAGCTTTCTTT.

DNA of the CDR3: TGCGCCAGCAGCAGGACTAGCGGGAATGGGGCCGGGGAGCTGTTTTTT. It is translated as CASSRTSGNGAGELFF. The rearrangement uses TRBV10-2 and TRBJ2-2, with 12 bases identical to TRBD2. The length of the CDR3 is 16 residues. Looked up from germline, CDR1 is WSHSY and CDR2 is SAAADI. The V gene end was trimmed by 6 bases and the J gene end by 6 bases; junction bases not matched to a gene: 8.

The chain employs TRBV11-3 and TRBJ2-1, with D possibly called TRBD1 or TRBD2 (6 bases each). The V end lost 1 base, the J end lost 7 bases, and 11 bases lay between the germline ends. Germline assignment: CDR1 SGHNT and CDR2 YENEEA. The length of the CDR3 is 14 residues. The CDR3 is CASSLGAGTNEQFF. The CDR3 nucleotides read TGTGCCAGCAGCTTAGGGGCGGGGACAAATGAGCAGTTCTTC.

The chain joins TRBV6-1 to TRBJ1-2; TRBD1 aligns across 9 bases. There are 14 residues in the CDR3. CDR1 MNHNS and CDR2 SASEGT come from the germline V gene. Losses at the gene ends were 5 bases for V and 8 bases for J; bases not matched to a gene: 9. DNA for the CDR3: TGTGCCAGCAGTAGGGACAGGGACGCGGGAGGCTACACCTTC. Translating gives CASSRDRDAGGYTF.

This chain joins TRBV28 and TRBJ2-5, with D uncertain. Germline V gene lookup returns CDR1 MDHEN and CDR2 SYDVKM. V shed 3 bases and J shed 2 bases, with 16 bases lying between them. CDR3 length equals 16 residues. The CDR3 loop is CASSFMGVSEQETQYF. The CDR3 region has the DNA TGTGCCAGCAGTTTTATGGGCGTTTCCGAACAAGAGACCCAGTACTTC. The variable domain in full, completed from reference TRBV28 and TRBJ2-5, reads DVKVTQSSRYLVKRTGEKVFLECVQDMDHENMFWYRQDPGLGLRLIYFSYDVKMKEKGDIPEGYSVSREKKERFSLILESASTNQTSMYLCASSFMGVSEQETQYFGPGTRLLVL.

Regarding this clone: This same CDR3 is encoded by further DNA sequences in the sample. The chain recombines TRBV18 with TRBJ1-1, with D perhaps TRBD1 (6 bases). Trimming stripped 4 bases from V and 3 bases from J, with 6 bases between. Germline CDR1 KGHSH, CDR2 LQKENI. The CDR3 consists of 12 residues. DNA for the CDR3: TGTGCCAGCTCACAGGGGGACACTGAAGCTTTCTTT. Encoded protein: CASSQGDTEAFF.

The V gene is TRBV28, the J gene TRBJ2-5; D gene ambiguous. CDR3 length: 14 residues. V gave up 3 bases and J gave up 2 bases, with 10 bases separating them. In germline, CDR1 is MDHEN, CDR2 SYDVKM. CDR3 sequence (DNA): TGTGCCAGCAGTTTTGTGGAGCAGCAAGAGACCCAGTACTTC. Its protein is CASSFVEQQETQYF.

The chain is built from TRBV12-5 and TRBJ1-1, with D possibly TRBD1 on 5 matching bases. Trimming shortened V by 1 base and J by 11 bases, and 17 bases separated the two germline ends. CDR1 LGHNT and CDR2 FRNRAP come from the germline V gene. The CDR3 is made up of 14 amino acids. CDR3: CASGLGHPGLRAFF. CDR3 sequence (DNA): TGTGCTAGTGGTTTGGGCCATCCGGGGCTGAGGGCTTTCTTT.

This chain connects TRBV9 to TRBJ2-7, with D uncertain. Germline V gene lookup returns CDR1 SGDLS and CDR2 YYNGEE. V dropped 0 bases and J dropped 3 bases, with 13 bases sitting between them. The CDR3 consists of 15 residues. The DNA for the CDR3 is TGTGCCAGCAGCGTAGGGGCAGTGGAAAACTACGAGCAGTACTTC. Translated, it gives CASSVGAVENYEQYF.

In its sample, this clone was seen a few times. The chain employs TRBV5-4 and TRBJ1-1, with D unresolved. Germline values: CDR1 SGHNT, CDR2 YYREEE (reference sequence). Between the trimmed V and J ends, which lost 5 bases and 2 bases, there was a span of 7 bases. The CDR3 extends over 12 amino acids. CDR3 bases: TGTGCCAGCAGTTTCCTCAACACTGAAGCTTTCTTT. Translating it yields CASSFLNTEAFF. Full variable domain (missing parts from reference TRBV5-4 and TRBJ1-1): ETGVTQSPTHLIKTRGQQVTLRCSSQSGHNTVSWYQQALGQGPQFIFQYYREEENGRGNFPPRFSGLQFPNYSSELNVNALELDDSALYLCASSFLNTEAFFGQGTRLTVV.

The rearrangement joins TRBV2 to TRBJ2-7, with D uncertain. The CDR3 consists of 13 residues. CDR1 and CDR2 from the germline V gene are SNHLY and FYNNEI. V was cut by 8 bases and J by 2 bases, with 13 bases left in between. CDR3 DNA sequence: TGTGCCAGCGGGCAGACGCATACCTACGAGCAGTACTTC. Protein sequence: CASGQTHTYEQYF.

This chain connects TRBV6-4 to TRBJ2-3; TRBD2 aligns across 11 bases. This CDR3 spans 15 amino acids. V gave up 7 bases and J gave up 3 bases; unmatched junction bases: 6. Germline assignment: CDR1 MRHNA and CDR2 SNTAGT. The DNA for the CDR3 is TGTGCCAGCAAACCTAGCGGGGGGAGGACAGATACGCAGTATTTT. Amino acid sequence: CASKPSGGRTDTQYF.

V is TRBV6-5 and J is TRBJ1-1, with D unresolved. The CDR3 totals 15 residues. CDR1 is MNHEY, CDR2 SVGAGI, per germline. V was pared by 6 bases and J by 4 bases, with 18 bases between. The CDR3 sequence is CASSSEYRIATEAFF. CDR3 nucleotides: TGTGCCAGCAGCTCCGAATATAGGATTGCCACTGAAGCTTTCTTT.

The chain couples TRBV5-1 to TRBJ2-2; D ambiguous. Trimming shortened V by 0 bases and J by 5 bases, and 8 bases separated the two germline ends. Per germline, CDR1 SGHRS and CDR2 YFSETQ. The CDR3 consists of 14 residues. This chain's CDR3 is CASSLAGRTGELFF. CDR3 in DNA: TGCGCCAGCAGCTTGGCCGGACGTACCGGGGAGCTGTTTTTT.

This clone has only a few counts. The chain uses TRBV5-1 and TRBJ2-1; tentative D call: TRBD1 (6 bases). Trimming removed 4 bases from V and 8 bases from J, with 22 bases in between. The CDR3 contains 16 residues. Germline CDR1 and CDR2: SGHRS and YFSETQ. The DNA of the CDR3 is TGCGCCAGCAGCACCTCAGGGGCCGTTGTGTGGGATGAGCAGTTCTTC. Protein: CASSTSGAVVWDEQFF.

This rearrangement joins TRBV7-9 to TRBJ2-7; TRBD1 matches at 8 bases. Trimming took 4 bases from V and 7 from J; bases not matched to a gene: 3. The CDR3 runs to 12 residues. Germline V lookup: CDR1 SEHNR, CDR2 FQNEAQ (reference sequence). The CDR3 sequence: CASSSTGDEQYF. CDR3 bases: TGTGCCAGCAGCTCGACAGGGGATGAGCAGTACTTC.

J is TRBJ1-5 and V is TRBV19; possibly TRBD1 for D (6 bases). The ends were cut back, 7 bases at V and 2 bases at J, with 15 bases in the middle. The CDR3 sequence is 15 residues long. The germline V gene encodes CDR1 LNHDA and CDR2 SQIVND (reference sequence). The CDR3 region has the DNA TGTGCCAGTAAGGCTCAGGACAGCGGCAATCAGCCCCAGCATTTT. Translated: CASKAQDSGNQPQHF. Supplemented by reference TRBV19 and TRBJ1-5, the full variable domain reads DGGITQSPKYLFRKEGQNVTLSCEQNLNHDAMYWYRQDPGQGLRLIYYSQIVNDFQKGDIAEGYSVSREKKESFPLTVTSAQKNPTAFYLCASKAQDSGNQPQHFGDGTRLSIL.

This chain connects TRBV7-8 to TRBJ2-7; D ambiguous. Trimming removed 1 base at V and 5 bases at J, with 15 bases between. The CDR3 loop spans 15 amino acids. Germline loops: CDR1 SGHVS, CDR2 FQNEAQ. The CDR3 reads CASSLVFTSMNEQYF. CDR3 sequence (DNA): TGTGCCAGCAGCTTAGTTTTTACCAGTATGAACGAGCAGTACTTC.

The V and J genes are TRBV5-4 and TRBJ2-1; D gene unclear. Germline-derived CDR1 and CDR2 are SGHNT and YYREEE (reference sequence). Trimming removed 1 base from V and 8 bases from J, with 10 bases in between. The length of the CDR3 is 13 residues. As DNA, the CDR3 is TGTGCCAGCAGCTTGATTAGAGGTCATGAGCAGTTCTTC. It codes for CASSLIRGHEQFF.

The rearrangement joins TRBV6-4 to TRBJ2-6; 8 bases are a match to TRBD1. Germline CDR1 reads MRHNA; CDR2 reads SNTAGT. V dropped 0 bases and J dropped 4; count of bases not matched to a gene: 2. The CDR3 contains 16 residues. DNA for the CDR3: TGTGCCAGCAGTGACTCGGGGACAGGCGGGGCCAACGTCCTGACTTTC. Residues: CASSDSGTGGANVLTF.

J is TRBJ1-3 and V is TRBV28; no clear D. Trimming took off 5 bases at V and 4 bases at J, with 9 bases between the two ends. This CDR3 contains 13 residues. Germline-derived CDR1 and CDR2 are MDHEN and SYDVKM. The CDR3 coding sequence is TGTGCCAGCAGTGCTCAGACGGGAAACACCATATATTTT. Translation: CASSAQTGNTIYF.

The chain is built from TRBV4-2 and TRBJ2-5; tentatively, D is TRBD1 or TRBD2 (5 bases each). Germline V lookup: CDR1 LGHNA, CDR2 YNFKEQ. Trimming left V 1 base short and J 5 bases short, with 17 bases between. The CDR3 contains 16 residues. The CDR3 reads CASSQGRDLGRETQYF. Here the CDR3 DNA reads TGTGCCAGCAGCCAAGGCCGGGACCTGGGCAGGGAGACCCAGTACTTC.

The rearrangement joins TRBV5-4 to TRBJ2-3; D is unresolved. Germline V CDR1 and CDR2: SGHNT, YYREEE (reference sequence). This CDR3 has 14 residues. V lost 0 bases and J lost 6, with 11 bases in between. This CDR3 reads CASSLAQAGDTQYF. CDR3 nucleotide sequence: TGTGCCAGCAGCTTGGCGCAGGCCGGGGATACGCAGTATTTT.

This chain connects TRBV2 to TRBJ2-1; 10 positions agree with TRBD2. The germline V gene encodes CDR1 SNHLY and CDR2 FYNNEI. Trimming cost V 6 bases and J 2 bases; bases outside gene matches: 4. The CDR3 has 15 residues. In DNA, the CDR3 is TGTGCCAGCAGGTCTAGCGGGAGCCCCTACAATGAGCAGTTCTTC. As protein: CASRSSGSPYNEQFF.

This clone was counted only a few times. The gene calls are TRBV6-5 and TRBJ1-5; 9 positions agree with TRBD1. CDR3 length: 15 amino acids. With 0 bases clipped from V and 5 bases from J, the junction kept 2 bases outside the gene matches. Germline V gives CDR1 MNHEY, CDR2 SVGAGI. The CDR3 nucleotides are TGTGCCAGCAGTTACTCATGGACAGGGGATCAGCCCCAGCATTTT. The encoded protein is CASSYSWTGDQPQHF.

The V call is TRBV7-2, the J call TRBJ2-7; 8 bases are shared with TRBD2. The V segment lost 6 bases and the J segment 6 bases; nucleotides outside the gene matches: 10. The germline V gene encodes CDR1 SGHTA and CDR2 FQGNSA. The CDR3 runs 14 residues. The CDR3 nucleotides are TGTGCCAGCAGTCAAGGGGGACTAGTCCGCGAGCAGTACTTC. Translated, it gives CASSQGGLVREQYF. Full variable domain (outside the CDR3, taken from reference TRBV7-2 and TRBJ2-7): GAGVSQSPSNKVTEKGKDVELRCDPISGHTALYWYRQSLGQGLEFLIYFQGNSAPDKSGLPSDRFSAERTGGSVSTLTIQRTQQEDSAVYLCASSQGGLVREQYFGPGTRLTVT.